The 3 T cell receptor beta chains listed next were all sequenced from one sample in a study of OX40 agonist ivuxolimab in advanced cancers. Here immunoSEQ multiplex PCR was the method, and the copy in TCRdb shows in-frame clones only, minus some. Altogether some 41,000 clones are present, about 87% being singletons, with the ten largest covering 3% to 4%. The material sequenced was CD4+ or CD8+ T cells sorted from blood, taken in a trial of the OX40 agonist ivuxolimab. The receptors come from an adult with an advanced solid tumor such as melanoma, head and neck, liver or kidney cancer.

The CDR3, as DNA: TGTGCCAGCAGCCCGGACAGGGCCCCAGATACGCAGTATTTT. It encodes CASSPDRAPDTQYF. The V and J genes are TRBV5-8 and TRBJ2-3; TRBD1 aligns across 8 bases. The V and J ends lost 4 bases and 4 bases, in that order; junction bases with no gene match: 5. CDR1 is SGHTS and CDR2 is YDEGEE in the germline V gene. This CDR3 has 14 amino acids.

V is TRBV25-1 and J is TRBJ2-2; D is possibly TRBD2 (6 bases). V lost 3 bases and J lost 6, with 20 bases in between. Germline CDR1 reads MGHDK; CDR2 reads SYGVNS. This CDR3 has 17 residues. The CDR3 region has the DNA TGTGCCAGCAGTGAGGTATGGAGCGGGTCGGGGCCCGGGGAGCTGTTTTTT. This encodes CASSEVWSGSGPGELFF.

The chain has TRBV11-3 and TRBJ2-6, with no clear D. CDR3 length equals 14 residues. Germline assignment: CDR1 SGHNT and CDR2 YENEEA. Trimming cost V 6 bases and J 2 bases, with 8 bases left between them. DNA of the CDR3: TGTGCCAGCAGGGCACGTACTGGGGCCAACGTCCTGACTTTC. Protein sequence: CASRARTGANVLTF.